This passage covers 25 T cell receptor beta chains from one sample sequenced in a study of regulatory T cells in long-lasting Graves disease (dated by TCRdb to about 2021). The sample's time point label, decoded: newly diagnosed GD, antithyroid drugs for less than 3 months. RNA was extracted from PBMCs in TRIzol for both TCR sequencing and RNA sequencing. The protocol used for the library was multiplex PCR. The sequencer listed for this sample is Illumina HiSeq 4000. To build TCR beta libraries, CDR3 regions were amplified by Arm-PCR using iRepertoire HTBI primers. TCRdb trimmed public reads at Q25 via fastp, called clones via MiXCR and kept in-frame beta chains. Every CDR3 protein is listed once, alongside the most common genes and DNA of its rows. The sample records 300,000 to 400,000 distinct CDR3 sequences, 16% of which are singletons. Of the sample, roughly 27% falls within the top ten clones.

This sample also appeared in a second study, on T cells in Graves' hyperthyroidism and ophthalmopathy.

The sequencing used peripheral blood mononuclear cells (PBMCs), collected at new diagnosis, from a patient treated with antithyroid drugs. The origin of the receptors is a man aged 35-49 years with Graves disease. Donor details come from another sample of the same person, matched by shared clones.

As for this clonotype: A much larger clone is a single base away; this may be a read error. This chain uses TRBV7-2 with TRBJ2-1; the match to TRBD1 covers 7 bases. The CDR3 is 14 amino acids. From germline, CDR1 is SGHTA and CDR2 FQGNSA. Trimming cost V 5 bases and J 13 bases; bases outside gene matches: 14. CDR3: CASSENRGSETQFF. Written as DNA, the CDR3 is TGTGCCAGCAGCGAAAACAGGGGATCAGAGACCCAGTTCTTC. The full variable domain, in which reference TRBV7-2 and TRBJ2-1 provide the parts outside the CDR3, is GAGVSQSPSNKVTEKGKDVELRCDPISGHTALYWYRQSLGQGLEFLIYFQGNSAPDKSGLPSDRFSAERTGGSVSTLTIQRTQQEDSAVYLCASSENRGSETQFFGPGTRLTVL.

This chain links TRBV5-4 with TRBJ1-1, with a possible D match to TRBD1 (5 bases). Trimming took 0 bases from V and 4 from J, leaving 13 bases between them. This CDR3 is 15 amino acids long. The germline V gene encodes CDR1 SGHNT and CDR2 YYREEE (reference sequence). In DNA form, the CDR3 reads TGTGCCAGCAGCTTGGGCGGGGCCTTGAGCACTGAAGCTTTCTTT. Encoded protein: CASSLGGALSTEAFF. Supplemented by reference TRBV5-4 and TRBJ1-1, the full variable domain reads ETGVTQSPTHLIKTRGQQVTLRCSSQSGHNTVSWYQQALGQGPQFIFQYYREEENGRGNFPPRFSGLQFPNYSSELNVNALELDDSALYLCASSLGGALSTEAFFGQGTRLTVV.

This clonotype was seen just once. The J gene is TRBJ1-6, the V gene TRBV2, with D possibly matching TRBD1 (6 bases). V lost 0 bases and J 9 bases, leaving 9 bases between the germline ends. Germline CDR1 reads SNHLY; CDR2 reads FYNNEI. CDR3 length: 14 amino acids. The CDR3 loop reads CASSEAGQISPLHF. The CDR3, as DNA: TGTGCCAGCAGTGAAGCCGGACAGATTTCACCCCTCCACTTT.

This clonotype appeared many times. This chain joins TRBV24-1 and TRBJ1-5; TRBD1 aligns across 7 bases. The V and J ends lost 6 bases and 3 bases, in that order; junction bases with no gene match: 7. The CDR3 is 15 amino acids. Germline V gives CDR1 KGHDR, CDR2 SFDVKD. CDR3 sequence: CATSRGQSSNQPQHF. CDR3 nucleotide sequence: TGTGCCACCAGTCGGGGACAGAGTTCCAATCAGCCCCAGCATTTT.

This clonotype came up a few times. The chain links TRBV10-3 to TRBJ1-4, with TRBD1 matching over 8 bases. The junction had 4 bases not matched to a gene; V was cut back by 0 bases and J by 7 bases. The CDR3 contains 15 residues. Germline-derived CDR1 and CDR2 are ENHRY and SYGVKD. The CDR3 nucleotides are TGTGCCATCAGTGAGTCGACAGGGGCTGGTGAAAAACTGTTTTTT. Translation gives CAISESTGAGEKLFF.

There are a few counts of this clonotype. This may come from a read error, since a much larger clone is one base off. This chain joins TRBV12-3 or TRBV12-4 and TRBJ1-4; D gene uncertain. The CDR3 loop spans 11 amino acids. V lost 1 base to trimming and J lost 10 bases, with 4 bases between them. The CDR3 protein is CASSLVGKLFF. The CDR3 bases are TGTGCCAGCAGTTTAGTAGGAAAACTGTTTTTT.

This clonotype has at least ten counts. The CDR3 sequence is CASRYGTVPTYGYTF. CDR3 coding DNA: TGTGCCAGCAGATACGGGACAGTTCCCACCTATGGCTACACCTTC. The chain links TRBV12-3 or TRBV12-4 to TRBJ1-2; 7 bases align to TRBD1. This CDR3 is 15 amino acids long. V dropped 6 bases and J dropped 4; count of bases not matched to a gene: 11.

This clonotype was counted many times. The CDR3: CASSRSSAGGGADTQYF. The CDR3 nucleotides read TGCGCCAGCAGCCGGTCGTCGGCGGGGGGCGGGGCAGATACGCAGTATTTT. The chain couples TRBV5-1 to TRBJ2-3, with 8 bases that match TRBD2. The trim removed 4 bases at V and 4 bases at J, leaving 14 bases unmatched. The CDR3 has 17 amino acids. Germline V gene data show CDR1 as SGHRS and CDR2 as YFSETQ.

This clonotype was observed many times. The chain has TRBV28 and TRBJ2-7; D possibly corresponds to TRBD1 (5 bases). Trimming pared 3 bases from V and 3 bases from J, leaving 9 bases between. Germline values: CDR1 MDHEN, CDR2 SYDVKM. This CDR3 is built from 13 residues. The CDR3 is CASSFQGYYEQYF. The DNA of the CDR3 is TGTGCCAGCAGTTTTCAGGGCTACTACGAGCAGTACTTC.

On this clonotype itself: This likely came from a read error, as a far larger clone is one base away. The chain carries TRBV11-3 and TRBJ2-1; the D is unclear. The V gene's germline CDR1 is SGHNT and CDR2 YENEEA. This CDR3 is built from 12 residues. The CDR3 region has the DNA TGTGTCAGCAGCTTAGACATGGGGGAGCAGTTCTTC. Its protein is CVSSLDMGEQFF.

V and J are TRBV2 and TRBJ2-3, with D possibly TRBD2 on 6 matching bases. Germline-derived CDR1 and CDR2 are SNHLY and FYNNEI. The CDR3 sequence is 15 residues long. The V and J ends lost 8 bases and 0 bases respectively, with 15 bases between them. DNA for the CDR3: TGTGCCAGCGGCTGCGGGGCGTCTAGCACAGATACGCAGTATTTT. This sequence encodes CASGCGASSTDTQYF.

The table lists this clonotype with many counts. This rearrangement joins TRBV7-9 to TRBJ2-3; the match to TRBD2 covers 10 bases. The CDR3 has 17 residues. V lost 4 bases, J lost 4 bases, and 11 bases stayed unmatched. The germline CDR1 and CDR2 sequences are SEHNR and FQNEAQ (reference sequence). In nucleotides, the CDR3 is TGTGCCAGCAGCTCGCGGGCTAGCGGGGGAGGCTCAGATACGCAGTATTTT. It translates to CASSSRASGGGSDTQYF.

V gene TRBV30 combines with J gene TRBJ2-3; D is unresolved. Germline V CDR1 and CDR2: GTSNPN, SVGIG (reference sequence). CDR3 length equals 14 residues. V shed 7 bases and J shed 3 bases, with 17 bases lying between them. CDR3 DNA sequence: TGTGCCTCCCAAATGGGCACCAAGACAGATACGCAGTATTTT. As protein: CASQMGTKTDTQYF.

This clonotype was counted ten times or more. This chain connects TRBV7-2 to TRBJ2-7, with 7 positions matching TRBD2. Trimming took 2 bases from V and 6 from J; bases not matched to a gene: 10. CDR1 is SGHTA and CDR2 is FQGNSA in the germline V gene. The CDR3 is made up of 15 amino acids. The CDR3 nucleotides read TGTGCCAGCAGCTTAATGACTAGCCTGGGGGTCGAGCAGTACTTC. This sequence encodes CASSLMTSLGVEQYF.

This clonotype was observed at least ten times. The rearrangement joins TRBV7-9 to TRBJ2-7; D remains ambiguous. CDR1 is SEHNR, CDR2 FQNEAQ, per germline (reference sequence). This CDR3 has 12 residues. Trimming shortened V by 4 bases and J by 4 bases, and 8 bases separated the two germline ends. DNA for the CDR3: TGTGCCAGCAGCTCAACCTATTACGAGCAGTACTTC. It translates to CASSSTYYEQYF.

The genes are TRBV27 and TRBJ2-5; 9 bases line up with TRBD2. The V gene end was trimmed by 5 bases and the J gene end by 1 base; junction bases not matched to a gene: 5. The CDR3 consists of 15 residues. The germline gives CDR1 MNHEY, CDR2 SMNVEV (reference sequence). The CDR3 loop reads CASSTRLAAQETQYF. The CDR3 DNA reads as TGTGCCAGCAGTACTAGACTAGCGGCCCAAGAGACCCAGTACTTC.

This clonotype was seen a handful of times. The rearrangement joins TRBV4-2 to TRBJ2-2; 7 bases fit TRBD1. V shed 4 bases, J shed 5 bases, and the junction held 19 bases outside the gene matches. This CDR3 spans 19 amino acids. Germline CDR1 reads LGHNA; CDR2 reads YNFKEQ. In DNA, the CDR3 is TGTGCCAGCAGCCGCCTCTCTTGGACTCTGACAGGGAAAACCGGGGAGCTGTTTTTT. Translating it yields CASSRLSWTLTGKTGELFF.

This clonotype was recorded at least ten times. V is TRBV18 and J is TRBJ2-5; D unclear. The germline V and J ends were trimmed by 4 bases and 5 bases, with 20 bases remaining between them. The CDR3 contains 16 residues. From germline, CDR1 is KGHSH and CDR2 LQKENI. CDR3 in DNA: TGTGCCAGCTCACTATTGCTCGCGACACCTGGGGAGACCCAGTACTTC. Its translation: CASSLLLATPGETQYF.

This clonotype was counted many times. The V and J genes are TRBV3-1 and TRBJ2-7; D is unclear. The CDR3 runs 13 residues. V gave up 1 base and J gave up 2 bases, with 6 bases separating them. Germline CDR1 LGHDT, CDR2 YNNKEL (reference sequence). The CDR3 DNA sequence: TGTGCCAGCAGCCAAGGGACGACCTACGAGCAGTACTTC. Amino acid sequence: CASSQGTTYEQYF.

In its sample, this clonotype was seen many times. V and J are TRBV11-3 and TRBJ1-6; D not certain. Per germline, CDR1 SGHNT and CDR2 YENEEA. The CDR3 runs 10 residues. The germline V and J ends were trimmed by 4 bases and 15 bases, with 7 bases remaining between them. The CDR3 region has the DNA TGTGCCAGCAGCTCCCCTCTCCTCCACTTT. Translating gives CASSSPLLHF.

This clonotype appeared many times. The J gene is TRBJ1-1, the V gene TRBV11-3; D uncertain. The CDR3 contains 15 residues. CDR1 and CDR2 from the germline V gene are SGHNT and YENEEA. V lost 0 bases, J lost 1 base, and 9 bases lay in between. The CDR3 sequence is CASSLEGNSNTEAFF. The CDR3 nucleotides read TGTGCCAGCAGCTTAGAAGGAAACTCGAACACTGAAGCTTTCTTT.

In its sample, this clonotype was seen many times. The CDR3, as DNA: TGCGCCAGCAGCTTTCGACCGGGCAGGGGGGCAGATACGCAGTATTTT. Its translation is CASSFRPGRGADTQYF. The chain is built from TRBV5-1 and TRBJ2-3, with D perhaps TRBD1 (7 bases). Germline V CDR1 and CDR2: SGHRS, YFSETQ. Between the trimmed V and J ends, which lost 2 bases and 4 bases, there was a span of 17 bases. The CDR3 has 16 amino acids.

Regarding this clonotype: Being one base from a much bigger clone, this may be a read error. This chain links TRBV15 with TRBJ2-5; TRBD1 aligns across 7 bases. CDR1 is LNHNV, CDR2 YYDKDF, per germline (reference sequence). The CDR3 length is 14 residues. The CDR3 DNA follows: TGTGCCACCGGCAGAGGGGGCAGGGAAGAGACCCAGTACTTC. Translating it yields CATGRGGREETQYF.

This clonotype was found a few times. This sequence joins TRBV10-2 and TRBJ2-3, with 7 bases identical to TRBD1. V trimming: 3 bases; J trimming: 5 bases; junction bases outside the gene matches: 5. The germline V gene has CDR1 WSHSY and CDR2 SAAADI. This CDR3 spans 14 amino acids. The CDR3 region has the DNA TGCGCCAGCAGTGATCGGGCAGGGGGAGATACGCAGTATTTT. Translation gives CASSDRAGGDTQYF.

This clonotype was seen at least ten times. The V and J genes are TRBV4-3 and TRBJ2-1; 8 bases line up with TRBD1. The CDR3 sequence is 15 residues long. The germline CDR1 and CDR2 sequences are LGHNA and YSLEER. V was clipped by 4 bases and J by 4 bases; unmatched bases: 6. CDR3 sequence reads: CASSPRGTGYNEQFF. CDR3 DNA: TGCGCCAGCAGCCCGAGAGGGACAGGTTACAATGAGCAGTTCTTC.